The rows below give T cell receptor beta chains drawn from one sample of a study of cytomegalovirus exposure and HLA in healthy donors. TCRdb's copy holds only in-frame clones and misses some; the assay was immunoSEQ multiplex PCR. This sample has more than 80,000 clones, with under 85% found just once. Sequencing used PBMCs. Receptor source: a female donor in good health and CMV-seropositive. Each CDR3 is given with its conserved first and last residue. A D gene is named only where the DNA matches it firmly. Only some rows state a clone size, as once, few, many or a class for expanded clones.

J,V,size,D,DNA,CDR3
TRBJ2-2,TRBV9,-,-,TGTGCCAGCAGCGTAGGCCAGGGAAACACCGGGGAGCTGTTTTTT,CASSVGQGNTGELFF
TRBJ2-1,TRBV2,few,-,TGTGCCAGCCTTTTGCGGACTTCGGGCTCCTACAATGAGCAGTTCTTC,CASLLRTSGSYNEQFF
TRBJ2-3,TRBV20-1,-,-,TGCAGTGCTAGAGAGGGCCATACGCAGTATTTT,CSAREGHTQYF
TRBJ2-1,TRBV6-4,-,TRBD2,TGTGCCAGCAGTGCGGGCGGGAGGGAATCTAATGAGCAGTTCTTC,CASSAGGRESNEQFF
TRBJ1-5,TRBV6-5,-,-,TGTGCCAGCAGTTCCCCTGGGGAGGGTAATCAGCCCCAGCATTTT,CASSSPGEGNQPQHF
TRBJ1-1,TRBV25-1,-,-,TGTGCCAGCAGGGAGACAGGGAACACTGAAGCTTTCTTT,CASRETGNTEAFF
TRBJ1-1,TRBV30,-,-,TGTGCCTGGGGGGGAGGGAACACTGAAGCTTTCTTT,CAWGGGNTEAFF
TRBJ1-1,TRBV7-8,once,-,TGTGCCAGCAGCTTCGGACAGAAGAACACTGAAGCTTTCTTT,CASSFGQKNTEAFF
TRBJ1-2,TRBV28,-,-,TGTGCCAGCAGTTTGAGGAGGAACTATGGCTACACCTTC,CASSLRRNYGYTF
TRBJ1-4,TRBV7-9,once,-,TGTGCCAGCAGCCTCGCAGGGTTTTATGAAAAACTGTTTTTT,CASSLAGFYEKLFF
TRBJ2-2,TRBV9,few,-,TGTGCCAGCAGCGTAGCGGGCGGGGGCGGCACCGGGGAGCTGTTTTTT,CASSVAGGGGTGELFF
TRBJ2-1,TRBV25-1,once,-,TGTGCCAGCGCAGGGCCCCGAGTGACCTACAATGAGCAGTTCTTC,CASAGPRVTYNEQFF
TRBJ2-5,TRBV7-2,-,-,TGTGCCAGCAGCTTAGCCCAGGGGTGGGTGGAGACCCAGTACTTC,CASSLAQGWVETQYF
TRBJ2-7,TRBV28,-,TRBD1,TGTGCCAGCAGTTTATCGAACAGGGGGCAGTACTTC,CASSLSNRGQYF
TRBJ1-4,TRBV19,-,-,TGTGCCAGTAGTGAAGGCAGGGGAGCTGAAAAACTGTTTTTT,CASSEGRGAEKLFF
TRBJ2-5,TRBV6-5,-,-,TGTGCCAGCAGAACCACAGGGCAGGAGACCCAGTACTTC,CASRTTGQETQYF
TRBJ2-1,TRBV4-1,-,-,TGCGCCAGCAGCCAAGAGAGGTTTGGTGGGGGAGGCAATGAGCAGTTCTTC,CASSQERFGGGGNEQFF